This entry features one T cell receptor beta chain sequence. The target antigen is unknown. Profiling relied on immunoSEQ multiplex PCR, and the TCRdb table lists in-frame clones only, not all of them. Among 72,000 or so clones listed, approximately 87% were seen once. The sample is drawn from a study of T cell clones after liver transplantation. Study results and limitations: Compared with third party-reactive sequences, donor-reactive ones declined more, independent of withdrawal success. A significant post-transplant drop in circulating graft-donor-reactive CD4 TCRbeta sequences occurred in most of the 8 subjects.

CDR3 size: 14 residues. Deletions cut 7 bases from V and 0 bases from J, with 10 bases between. CDR1 and CDR2 from the germline V gene are MNHEY and SVGAGI. V and J are TRBV6-5 and TRBJ1-3, with no clear D. This clonotype was sampled from a human patient who received a liver transplant. Part of the T cells may come from the graft donor. The specimen was CD4+ T cells from blood, collected at the 22-month timepoint. Here the CDR3 reads CASTDSNSGNTIYF. CDR3 bases: TGTGCCAGCACCGACTCGAACTCTGGAAACACCATATATTTT.